The 14 T cell receptor beta chains below come from one sample, sequenced in a study of T cells in Graves' hyperthyroidism and ophthalmopathy. The source material, RNA transcripts, was used to amplify TCR beta CDR3 regions. With the HTBI primer set, the TCR CDR3 went through a first round of RT-PCR. TCRdb independently ran MiXCR on the multiplex PCR reads; one entry per CDR3 protein. The sample holds about 640,000 distinct CDR3 sequences, about a fifth seen once. Material for sequencing was blood. These receptors originate from a young man with Graves' ophthalmopathy.

The CDR3 DNA reads as TGCAGTGCTAGATTGGTCAATAATTCACCCCTCCACTTT. Translation gives CSARLVNNSPLHF. V gene TRBV20-1 combines with J gene TRBJ1-6, with D unclear. V lost 2 bases and J 5 bases, leaving 7 bases between the germline ends. Germline V gives CDR1 DFQATT, CDR2 SNEGSKA (reference sequence). CDR3 length: 13 amino acids.

This clonotype has at least ten counts. J is TRBJ2-1 and V is TRBV3-1, with 12 bases lining up with TRBD2. V was clipped by 1 base and J by 0 bases; unmatched bases: 10. The CDR3 is 20 residues long. Germline CDR1 LGHDT, CDR2 YNNKEL (reference sequence). This chain's CDR3 is CASSQAVPSGRESSYNEQFF. CDR3 nucleotide sequence: TGTGCCAGCAGCCAAGCAGTCCCTAGCGGGAGGGAAAGCTCCTACAATGAGCAGTTCTTC.

J is TRBJ2-7 and V is TRBV20-1, with 10 bases matching TRBD1. This CDR3 has 14 amino acids. CDR1 is DFQATT, CDR2 SNEGSKA, per germline (reference sequence). V trimming: 8 bases; J trimming: 3 bases; junction bases outside the gene matches: 10. This CDR3 is CSPDPDRGIYEQYF. In nucleotides, the CDR3 is TGCAGTCCCGACCCGGACAGGGGGATCTACGAGCAGTACTTC.

The chain is built from TRBV20-1 and TRBJ2-3; TRBD2 agrees at 10 bases. Germline V gives CDR1 DFQATT, CDR2 SNEGSKA (reference sequence). V shed 5 bases and J 4 bases; nucleotides not matched to a gene: 9. CDR3 size: 15 residues. The CDR3 DNA is TGCAGTGCTTGGGGGGCTAGCGGGAGATCAGATACGCAGTATTTT. This translates into CSAWGASGRSDTQYF.

Of note for this clonotype: A single base separates this from a much larger clone, so it may be a read error. This chain joins TRBV2 and TRBJ2-5, with D maybe TRBD2 (5 bases). Germline V gives CDR1 SNHLY, CDR2 FYNNEI. CDR3 length: 12 amino acids. Trimming shortened V by 6 bases and J by 4 bases, and 9 bases separated the two germline ends. The CDR3 region has the DNA TGTGCCAGCAGGAGGGCAACAGAGACCCAGTACTTC. Protein sequence: CASRRATETQYF.

This clonotype has just a few counts. The chain couples TRBV28 to TRBJ1-4; 7 nucleotides match TRBD1. V was pared by 6 bases and J by 5 bases, with 9 bases of the junction left unmatched. The CDR3 extends over 15 amino acids. The germline V gene has CDR1 MDHEN and CDR2 SYDVKM. The CDR3 loop reads CASSNPDRANEKLFF. The CDR3 DNA reads TGTGCCAGCAGCAATCCCGACAGGGCAAATGAAAAACTGTTTTTT.

This clonotype was recorded a few times. The V call is TRBV15, the J call TRBJ1-1; D not certain. CDR1 is LNHNV and CDR2 is YYDKDF in the germline V gene (reference sequence). The V end lost 5 bases, the J end lost 1 base, and 8 bases lay between the germline ends. The CDR3 runs 13 residues. Written as DNA, the CDR3 is TGTGCCACCAGCGAGAGTCGGAACACTGAAGCTTTCTTT. Residues: CATSESRNTEAFF.

The V and J genes are TRBV6-1 and TRBJ1-5; tentative D call: TRBD1 (5 bases). Trimming stripped 7 bases from V and 9 bases from J, with 13 bases between. Germline V CDR1 and CDR2: MNHNS, SASEGT. The length of the CDR3 is 12 residues. The chain's CDR3 is CASTAGPGPQHF. CDR3 DNA: TGTGCCAGCACGGCGGGGCCGGGGCCCCAGCATTTT.

This clonotype was observed at least ten times. The chain links TRBV18 to TRBJ2-3; D remains unclear. V lost 2 bases and J lost 6, with 6 bases in between. The CDR3 runs 12 residues. The germline CDR1 and CDR2 sequences are KGHSH and LQKENI. The chain's CDR3 is CASSPEGDTQYF. CDR3 in DNA: TGTGCCAGCTCACCAGAAGGGGATACGCAGTATTTT.

Ten or more counts support this clonotype. The chain combines TRBV18 with TRBJ2-7, with D perhaps matching TRBD1 (5 bases). The length of the CDR3 is 15 residues. Germline loops: CDR1 KGHSH, CDR2 LQKENI. Trimming took 0 bases from V and 2 from J, leaving 11 bases between them. The CDR3 sequence is CASSPPAAGPYEQYF. CDR3 DNA: TGTGCCAGCTCACCACCGGCGGCAGGGCCCTACGAGCAGTACTTC.

This clonotype was counted a single time. The chain is built from TRBV9 and TRBJ1-6, with D unclear. V lost 1 base and J lost 4, with 9 bases in between. Germline loops: CDR1 SGDLS, CDR2 YYNGEE. CDR3 length equals 15 residues. Written as DNA, the CDR3 is TGTGCCAGCAGCGTAACAGACCTTTATAATTCACCCCTCCACTTT. It specifies CASSVTDLYNSPLHF.

The rearrangement links TRBV11-3 to TRBJ2-5, with 9 nucleotides matching TRBD2. CDR1 and CDR2 from the germline V gene are SGHNT and YENEEA. Trimming cost V 5 bases and J 3 bases; bases outside gene matches: 10. CDR3 length: 16 amino acids. CDR3 region: CASSQEGGRVKETQYF. Written as DNA, the CDR3 is TGTGCCAGCAGCCAAGAAGGCGGGAGGGTCAAAGAGACCCAGTACTTC.

This clonotype occurred many times. This sequence joins TRBV11-2 and TRBJ2-7; 9 bases are shared with TRBD1. This CDR3 has 15 amino acids. V was pared by 1 base and J by 4 bases, with 5 bases of the junction left unmatched. The germline V gene encodes CDR1 SGHAT and CDR2 FQNNGV. The CDR3 DNA sequence: TGTGCCAGCAGCTTAGCCGAGACAGGGGGTTACGAGCAGTACTTC. This sequence encodes CASSLAETGGYEQYF. The whole variable domain, remainder taken from reference TRBV11-2 and TRBJ2-7, is EAGVAQSPRYKIIEKRQSVAFWCNPISGHATLYWYQQILGQGPKLLIQFQNNGVVDDSQLPKDRFSAERLKGVDSTLKIQPAKLEDSAVYLCASSLAETGGYEQYFGPGTRLTVT.

This clonotype appeared a few times. This chain joins TRBV28 and TRBJ2-7; 13 bases line up with TRBD2. Germline V gene lookup returns CDR1 MDHEN and CDR2 SYDVKM. J gave up 0 bases and V 5 bases, and 7 bases lay outside the gene matches. The CDR3 totals 17 residues. The DNA for the CDR3 is TGTGCCAGCAGTAGATCCGGGACTAGCGGGATCTCCTACGAGCAGTACTTC. This gives the protein CASSRSGTSGISYEQYF.